This TCR beta chain was obtained from a study of T cell repertoires in cytomegalovirus infection. Turning to the study itself: A matching HLA type, together with CMV infection, was signaled by public TCR beta signatures.

Study conclusions and caveats: The ex vivo response was dominated by HLA-C-restricted CMV-specific TCR beta clonotypes.

This clonotype came up many times. Its specificity is unknown. The CDR3 runs 17 residues. V was cut by 5 bases and J by 4 bases, with 22 bases left in between. Germline V gene lookup returns CDR1 SGHVS and CDR2 FNYEAQ. TCRdb re-called the reads through MiXCR, storing one row per CDR3 protein. The sample lists hundreds of thousands of distinct CDR3 sequences; roughly 17% were seen once. The receptor's source is a human donor in good health (CMV status not recorded). Some clones in this sample may be carry-over from other donors' samples. The chain is built from TRBV7-6 and TRBJ2-3; D might be TRBD1 (6 bases). The sample consisted of PBMCs. This chain's CDR3 is CASSRGGYLGFADTQYF. DNA of the CDR3: TGTGCCAGCAGCAGAGGGGGTTATCTGGGATTCGCAGATACGCAGTATTTT.